The 23 T cell receptor beta chains listed next were all sequenced from one sample in a study of Ad26.COV2.S vaccination and SARS-CoV-2 variants. The treatment: around 19 received Ad26.COV2.S at low or high dose, single or two shots; 5 received placebo; per-sample allocation not given. Collection of samples fell on day 63 after the first vaccine or placebo injection. TCRdb's table, derived via immunoSEQ multiplex PCR, lists solely in-frame clones and lacks some. The data hold around 270,000 clones, with roughly nine tenths observed a single time. Specimen: peripheral blood, collected in a trial of Ad26.COV2.S vaccine versus placebo. The receptor set was obtained from a person between 18 and 59 years old who received the Ad26.COV2.S COVID-19 vaccine or a placebo.

This sequence joins TRBV4-1 and TRBJ2-2; D unclear. The CDR3 spans 13 residues. Germline loops: CDR1 MGHRA, CDR2 YSYEKL. The V gene lost 3 bases and the J gene lost 2 bases, with 4 bases spanning the gap. The CDR3 DNA follows: TGCGCCAGCAGCCAGCTAAACACCGGGGAGCTGTTTTTT. The encoded protein is CASSQLNTGELFF.

This clone appeared once. V gene TRBV13 combines with J gene TRBJ2-3; 10 bases are a match to TRBD2. V gave up 2 bases and J gave up 6 bases; unmatched junction bases: 5. The CDR3 has 15 amino acids. CDR1 is PRHDT, CDR2 FYEKMQ, per germline (reference sequence). This CDR3 reads CASSLKTSGIDTQYF. The CDR3, as DNA: TGTGCCAGCAGCTTAAAAACTAGCGGGATTGATACGCAGTATTTT.

The chain uses TRBV4-2 and TRBJ2-3; 13 bases are shared with TRBD2. The ends lost 3 bases at V and 0 bases at J; junction bases unmatched: 3. This CDR3 contains 17 residues. In germline, CDR1 is LGHNA, CDR2 YNFKEQ. CDR3 amino acids: CASSQKTSGGSTDTQYF. CDR3 nucleotides: TGTGCCAGCAGCCAGAAGACTAGCGGGGGGAGCACAGATACGCAGTATTTT.

This clone was seen only once. The V gene is TRBV25-1, the J gene TRBJ1-4; 9 nucleotides line up with TRBD1. V shed 5 bases, J shed 5 bases, and the junction held 3 bases outside the gene matches. This CDR3 comprises 14 residues. Looked up from germline, CDR1 is MGHDK and CDR2 is SYGVNS. CDR3: CASSRTGVNEKLFF. Written as DNA, the CDR3 is TGTGCCAGCAGTCGGACAGGGGTGAATGAAAAACTGTTTTTT.

The V gene is TRBV12-3 or TRBV12-4, the J gene TRBJ2-3; D ambiguous. This CDR3 comprises 13 residues. The V and J ends lost 2 bases and 8 bases respectively, with 11 bases between them. DNA of the CDR3: TGTGCCAGCAGTTTACCTCCAGCCCGTACGCAGTATTTT. It encodes CASSLPPARTQYF.

The CDR3 sequence: CASSLDRDPGYYGYTF. CDR3 bases: TGTGCCAGCAGCTTGGACAGGGACCCTGGATATTATGGCTACACCTTC. This chain joins TRBV5-4 and TRBJ1-2; maybe TRBD1 (6 bases). The V end was cut by 0 bases, the J end by 5 bases, with 17 bases between. Germline V gene sequence: CDR1 SGHNT, CDR2 YYREEE (reference sequence). This CDR3 is 16 amino acids long.

The chain joins TRBV4-3 to TRBJ2-3; 10 nucleotides match TRBD2. CDR3 length: 16 residues. The germline gives CDR1 LGHNA, CDR2 YSLEER. V shed 3 bases, J shed 5 bases, and the junction held 8 bases outside the gene matches. The CDR3 loop reads CASSQALAGDRDTQYF. The CDR3 region has the DNA TGCGCCAGCAGCCAGGCCCTAGCGGGGGATCGAGATACGCAGTATTTT.

This chain joins TRBV10-3 and TRBJ2-5; no clear D gene. Germline lookup yields CDR1 ENHRY and CDR2 SYGVKD. The CDR3 contains 14 residues. V shed 7 bases and J shed 5 bases, with 17 bases lying between them. Written as DNA, the CDR3 is TGTGCCATCAAGGTCAGTCATGCCGGGGAGACCCAGTACTTC. Encoded protein: CAIKVSHAGETQYF.

V is TRBV29-1 and J is TRBJ2-7; 9 nucleotides align to TRBD1. Germline V CDR1 and CDR2: SQVTM, ANQGSEA. The CDR3 loop spans 12 amino acids. Trimming at V came to 8 bases and at J to 2 bases, leaving 4 bases not matched to a gene. CDR3 loop: CSPWDRAYEQYF. Written as DNA, the CDR3 is TGCAGCCCCTGGGACAGGGCCTACGAGCAGTACTTC.

The V gene is TRBV10-3, the J gene TRBJ2-1, with D unclear. Germline lookup yields CDR1 ENHRY and CDR2 SYGVKD. V was trimmed by 2 bases and J by 4 bases, leaving 6 bases between them. CDR3 length: 13 amino acids. The CDR3 nucleotides read TGTGCCATCAGTGAGGGCCCTTACAATGAGCAGTTCTTC. This translates into CAISEGPYNEQFF.

This chain links TRBV27 with TRBJ2-2; D unclear. This CDR3 is built from 15 residues. Germline lookup yields CDR1 MNHEY and CDR2 SMNVEV (reference sequence). V was pared by 6 bases and J by 7 bases, with 18 bases between. CDR3 nucleotide sequence: TGTGCCAGCAGGACCGTGGAATTTGGTTTCGGGGAGCTGTTTTTT. This encodes CASRTVEFGFGELFF.

The rearrangement joins TRBV7-9 to TRBJ1-1; 9 bases fit TRBD1. With V trimmed by 5 bases and J by 11 bases, 9 bases remained unmatched. The CDR3 is 13 residues long. Per the germline V gene, CDR1 is SEHNR and CDR2 is FQNEAQ (reference sequence). The DNA for the CDR3 is TGTGCCAGCAGCCTGGACAGGGGTGTTTCGGCTTTCTTT. Translated, it gives CASSLDRGVSAFF. The whole variable domain, remainder taken from reference TRBV7-9 and TRBJ1-1, is DTGVSQNPRHKITKRGQNVTFRCDPISEHNRLYWYRQTLGQGPEFLTYFQNEAQLEKSRLLSDRFSAERPKGSFSTLEIQRTEQGDSAMYLCASSLDRGVSAFFGQGTRLTVV.

The count of this clone is one. The chain employs TRBV18 and TRBJ2-7; 9 bases map to TRBD2. J was trimmed by 5 bases and V by 3 bases; bases with no gene match: 14. This CDR3 is 17 amino acids long. Germline CDR1 is KGHSH and CDR2 is LQKENI. The CDR3, as DNA: TGTGCCAGCTCACCCCAAGGGGCGGGGGGGCCAGTGGACGAGCAGTACTTC. Its protein is CASSPQGAGGPVDEQYF.

To note about this clone: Other DNA variants within this sample encode the same CDR3. The chain recombines TRBV5-1 with TRBJ1-4, with 7 bases fitting TRBD1. Germline assignment: CDR1 SGHRS and CDR2 YFSETQ. The trim removed 5 bases at V and 0 bases at J, leaving 4 bases unmatched. The CDR3 runs to 15 residues. DNA of the CDR3: TGCGCCAGCAGTCCCACAGGGGCAACTAATGAAAAACTGTTTTTT. This codes for CASSPTGATNEKLFF.

This chain links TRBV19 with TRBJ2-1; no reliable D call. Germline assignment: CDR1 LNHDA and CDR2 SQIVND (reference sequence). Trimming shortened V by 2 bases and J by 8 bases, and 13 bases separated the two germline ends. The CDR3 spans 14 residues. CDR3 DNA sequence: TGTGCCAGTAGTATAAACCGGGCCCTAGATGAGCAGTTCTTC. Its translation is CASSINRALDEQFF.

The chain employs TRBV6-2 or TRBV6-3 and TRBJ2-7, with 9 nucleotides matching TRBD2. From germline, CDR1 is MNHEY and CDR2 SVGEGT. The CDR3 runs to 14 residues. Trimming removed 6 bases from V and 3 bases from J; junction bases left unmatched: 6. The chain's CDR3 is CASSLSGGGYEQYF. The CDR3 DNA is TGTGCCAGCAGCCTTAGCGGGGGAGGCTACGAGCAGTACTTC.

The CDR3 DNA sequence: TGTGCCAGTAGTTCCGGGTGGGGGTGGAACACCAAAAACATGAACACTGAAGCTTTCTTT. This codes for CASSSGWGWNTKNMNTEAFF. The V call is TRBV19, the J call TRBJ1-1; D possibly corresponds to TRBD1 (5 bases). This CDR3 is built from 20 residues. V was cut by 5 bases and J by 0 bases, with 28 bases left in between. Germline V gives CDR1 LNHDA, CDR2 SQIVND (reference sequence).

The chain links TRBV9 to TRBJ2-5; D remains ambiguous. Germline values: CDR1 SGDLS, CDR2 YYNGEE. This CDR3 contains 15 residues. Trimming cost V 0 bases and J 5 bases, with 14 bases left between them. CDR3 DNA sequence: TGTGCCAGCAGCGTAGATGGGTACAGTTCCGAGACCCAGTACTTC. Translated, it gives CASSVDGYSSETQYF.

The DNA for the CDR3 is TGTGCCAGCAGCTTAGTAGTGCCCTCGCATTTAAGCTCCTACGAGCAGTACTTC. The encoded protein is CASSLVVPSHLSSYEQYF. This chain links TRBV7-6 with TRBJ2-7; D not certain. Germline V CDR1 and CDR2: SGHVS, FNYEAQ. The CDR3 loop spans 18 amino acids. The V end lost 1 base, the J end lost 0 bases, and 19 bases lay between the germline ends.

This clone was seen more than once but under ten times. The chain joins TRBV19 to TRBJ1-2; 7 positions match TRBD1. Germline loops: CDR1 LNHDA, CDR2 SQIVND (reference sequence). The ends lost 5 bases at V and 4 bases at J; junction bases unmatched: 4. CDR3 length: 13 amino acids. CDR3 in DNA: TGTGCCAGTAGTTCGGGACAGCGCTATGGCTACACCTTC. It yields the protein CASSSGQRYGYTF.

The chain combines TRBV18 with TRBJ2-2; TRBD2 matches 8 bases. Germline V gene sequence: CDR1 KGHSH, CDR2 LQKENI. CDR3 size: 18 residues. V was pared by 0 bases and J by 7 bases, with 13 bases of the junction left unmatched. DNA for the CDR3: TGTGCCAGCTCACCACCCAATTCTCCGGGACTAGTTGGCGGGGAGCTGTTTTTT. Translated, it gives CASSPPNSPGLVGGELFF. Combining the CDR3 with reference TRBV18 and TRBJ2-2 gives the whole variable domain NAGVMQNPRHLVRRRGQEARLRCSPMKGHSHVYWYRQLPEEGLKFMVYLQKENIIDESGMPKERFSAEFPKEGPSILRIQQVVRGDSAAYFCASSPPNSPGLVGGELFFGEGSRLTVL.

This clone has only a few counts. The J gene is TRBJ1-6, the V gene TRBV2, with a weak D call TRBD1 (6 bases). The CDR3 is 15 amino acids. The germline gives CDR1 SNHLY, CDR2 FYNNEI. Trimming left V 1 base short and J 10 bases short, with 14 bases between. CDR3: CASSEEQGRRSPLHF. CDR3 nucleotides: TGTGCCAGCAGTGAAGAACAGGGTAGGAGATCACCCCTCCACTTT.

The chain has TRBV6-6 and TRBJ1-5; 7 bases align to TRBD1. The CDR3 covers 16 residues. Trimming removed 7 bases from V and 5 bases from J; junction bases left unmatched: 14. Germline lookup yields CDR1 MNHNY and CDR2 SVGAGI (reference sequence). The DNA for the CDR3 is TGTGCCAGCACCGGGACAGCAGGGCCCGGCGATCAGCCCCAGCATTTT. Amino acid sequence: CASTGTAGPGDQPQHF.